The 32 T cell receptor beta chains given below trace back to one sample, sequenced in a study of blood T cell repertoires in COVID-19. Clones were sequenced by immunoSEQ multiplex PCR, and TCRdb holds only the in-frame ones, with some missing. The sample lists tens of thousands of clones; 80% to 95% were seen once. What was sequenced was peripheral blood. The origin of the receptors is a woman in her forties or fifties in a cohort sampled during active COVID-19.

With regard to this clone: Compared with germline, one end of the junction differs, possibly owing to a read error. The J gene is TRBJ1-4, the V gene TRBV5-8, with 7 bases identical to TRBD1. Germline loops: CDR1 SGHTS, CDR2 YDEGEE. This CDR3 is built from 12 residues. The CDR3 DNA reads TGTGCCAGCAGCCTCGGGGCACGGACAGGTTATTTT. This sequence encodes CASSLGARTGYF.

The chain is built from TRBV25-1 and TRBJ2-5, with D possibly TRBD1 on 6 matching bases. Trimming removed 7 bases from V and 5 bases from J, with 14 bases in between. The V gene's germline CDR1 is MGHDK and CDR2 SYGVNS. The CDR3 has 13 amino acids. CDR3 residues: CASNGRGRETQYF. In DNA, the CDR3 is TGTGCCAGCAATGGCAGGGGCAGGGAGACCCAGTACTTC.

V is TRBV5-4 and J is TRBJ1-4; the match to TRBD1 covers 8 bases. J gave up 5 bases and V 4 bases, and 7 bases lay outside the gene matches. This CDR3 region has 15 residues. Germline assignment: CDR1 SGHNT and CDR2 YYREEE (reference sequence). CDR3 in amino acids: CASSPGQARNEKLFF. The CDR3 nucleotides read TGTGCCAGCAGCCCGGGACAGGCCAGGAATGAAAAACTGTTTTTT.

The CDR3 DNA reads as TGTGCCAGCTTCTGGGGGCATGGCTACACCTTC. Its translation is CASFWGHGYTF. This chain joins TRBV28 and TRBJ1-2, with D perhaps TRBD1 (6 bases). CDR3 length: 11 residues. The V gene's germline CDR1 is MDHEN and CDR2 SYDVKM. V lost 8 bases and J 6 bases, leaving 10 bases between the germline ends.

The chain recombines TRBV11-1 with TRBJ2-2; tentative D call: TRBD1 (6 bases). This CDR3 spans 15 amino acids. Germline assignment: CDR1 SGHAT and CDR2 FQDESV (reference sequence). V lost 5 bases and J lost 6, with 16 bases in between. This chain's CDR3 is CASSLDSEGAGELFF. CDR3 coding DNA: TGTGCCAGCAGCCTCGACTCCGAGGGGGCCGGGGAGCTGTTTTTT.

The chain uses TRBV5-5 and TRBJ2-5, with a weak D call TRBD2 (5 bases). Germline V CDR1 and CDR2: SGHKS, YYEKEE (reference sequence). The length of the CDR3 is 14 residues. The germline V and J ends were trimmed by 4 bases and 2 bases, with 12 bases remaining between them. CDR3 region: CASSNGLTQETQYF. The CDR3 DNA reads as TGTGCCAGCAGCAACGGACTGACTCAAGAGACCCAGTACTTC. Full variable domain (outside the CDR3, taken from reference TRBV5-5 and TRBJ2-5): DAGVTQSPTHLIKTRGQQVTLRCSPISGHKSVSWYQQVLGQGPQFIFQYYEKEERGRGNFPDRFSARQFPNYSSELNVNALLLGDSALYLCASSNGLTQETQYFGPGTRLLVL.

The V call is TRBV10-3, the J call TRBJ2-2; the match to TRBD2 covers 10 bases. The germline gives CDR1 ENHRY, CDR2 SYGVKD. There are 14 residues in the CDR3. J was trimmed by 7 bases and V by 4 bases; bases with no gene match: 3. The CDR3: CAISGSGRVGELFF. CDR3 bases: TGTGCCATCAGTGGCAGCGGGAGGGTCGGGGAGCTGTTTTTT.

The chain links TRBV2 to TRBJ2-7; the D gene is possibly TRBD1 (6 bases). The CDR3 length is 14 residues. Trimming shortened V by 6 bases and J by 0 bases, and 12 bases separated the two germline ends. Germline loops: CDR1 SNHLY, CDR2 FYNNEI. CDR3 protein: CASSPRTVSYEQYF. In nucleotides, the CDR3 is TGTGCCAGCAGCCCCCGGACAGTCTCCTACGAGCAGTACTTC.

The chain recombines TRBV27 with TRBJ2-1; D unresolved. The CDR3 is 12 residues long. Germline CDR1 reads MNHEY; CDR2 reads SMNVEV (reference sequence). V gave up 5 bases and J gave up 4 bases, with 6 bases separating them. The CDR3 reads CASSRLYNEQFF. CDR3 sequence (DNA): TGTGCCAGCAGTCGCCTATACAATGAGCAGTTCTTC.

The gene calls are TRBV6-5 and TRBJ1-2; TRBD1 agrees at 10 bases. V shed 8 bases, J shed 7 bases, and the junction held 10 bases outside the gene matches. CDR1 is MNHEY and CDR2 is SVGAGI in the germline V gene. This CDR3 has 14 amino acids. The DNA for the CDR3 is TGTGCCAGCGGCCCGGGACAGGGGAAACGTGGCTACACCTTC. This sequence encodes CASGPGQGKRGYTF.

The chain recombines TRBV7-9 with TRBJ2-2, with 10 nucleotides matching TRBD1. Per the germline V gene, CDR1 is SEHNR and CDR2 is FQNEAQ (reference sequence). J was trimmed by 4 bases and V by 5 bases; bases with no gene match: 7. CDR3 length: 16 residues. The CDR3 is CASSRPGQGPTGELFF. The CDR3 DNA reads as TGTGCCAGCAGCAGACCGGGACAGGGGCCCACCGGGGAGCTGTTTTTT.

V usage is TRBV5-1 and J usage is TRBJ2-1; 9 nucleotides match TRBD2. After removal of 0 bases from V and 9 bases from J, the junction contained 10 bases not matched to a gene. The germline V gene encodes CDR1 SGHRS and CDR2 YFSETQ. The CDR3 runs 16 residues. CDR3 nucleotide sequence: TGCGCCAGCAGCTTGGCCACCCGAGCGGGAGGATTTGAGCAGTTCTTC. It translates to CASSLATRAGGFEQFF.

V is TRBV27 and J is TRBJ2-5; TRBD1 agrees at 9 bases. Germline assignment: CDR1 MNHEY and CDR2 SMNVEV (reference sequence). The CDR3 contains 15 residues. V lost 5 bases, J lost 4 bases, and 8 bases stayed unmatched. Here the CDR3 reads CASSRPGQGRETQYF. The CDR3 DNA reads TGTGCCAGCAGTCGTCCGGGACAGGGACGAGAGACCCAGTACTTC.

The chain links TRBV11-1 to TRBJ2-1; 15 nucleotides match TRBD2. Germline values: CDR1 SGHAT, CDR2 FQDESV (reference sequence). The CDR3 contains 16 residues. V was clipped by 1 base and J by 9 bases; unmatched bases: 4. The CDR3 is CASSLGGLAGGSEQFF. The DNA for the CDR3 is TGTGCCAGCAGCTTAGGAGGACTAGCGGGAGGGTCTGAGCAGTTCTTC.

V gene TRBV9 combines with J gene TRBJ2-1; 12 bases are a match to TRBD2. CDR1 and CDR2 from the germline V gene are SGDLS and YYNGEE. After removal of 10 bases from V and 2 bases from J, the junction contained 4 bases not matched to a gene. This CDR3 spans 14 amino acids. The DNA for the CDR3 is TGTGCCGGATCTAGCGGGGGGGCCTACAATGAGCAGTTCTTC. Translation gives CAGSSGGAYNEQFF.

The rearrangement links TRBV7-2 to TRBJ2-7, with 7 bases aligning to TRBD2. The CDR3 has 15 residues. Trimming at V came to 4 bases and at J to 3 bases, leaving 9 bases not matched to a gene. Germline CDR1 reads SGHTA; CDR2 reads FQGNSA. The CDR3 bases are TGTGCCAGCAGCTGGGGGGGTGGGCCAGTCTACGAGCAGTACTTC. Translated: CASSWGGGPVYEQYF.

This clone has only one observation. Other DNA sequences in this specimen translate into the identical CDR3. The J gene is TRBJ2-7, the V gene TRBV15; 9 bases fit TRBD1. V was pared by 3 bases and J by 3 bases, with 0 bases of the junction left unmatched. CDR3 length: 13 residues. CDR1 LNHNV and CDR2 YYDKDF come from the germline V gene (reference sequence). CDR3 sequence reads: CATSRDRGYEQYF. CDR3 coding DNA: TGTGCCACCAGCAGGGACAGGGGCTACGAGCAGTACTTC.

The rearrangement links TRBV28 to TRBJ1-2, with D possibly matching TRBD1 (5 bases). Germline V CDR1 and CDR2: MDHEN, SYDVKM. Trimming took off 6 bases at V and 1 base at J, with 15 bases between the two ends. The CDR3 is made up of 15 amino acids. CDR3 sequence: CASSPMGGVNYGYTF. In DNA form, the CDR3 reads TGTGCCAGCAGCCCAATGGGGGGGGTTAACTATGGCTACACCTTC.

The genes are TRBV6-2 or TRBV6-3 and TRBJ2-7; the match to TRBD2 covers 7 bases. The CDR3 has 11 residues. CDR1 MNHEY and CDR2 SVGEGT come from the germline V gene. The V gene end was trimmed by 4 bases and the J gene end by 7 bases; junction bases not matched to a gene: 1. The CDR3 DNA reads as TGTGCCAGCAGTTGGGGAGGGGAGCAGTACTTC. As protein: CASSWGGEQYF.

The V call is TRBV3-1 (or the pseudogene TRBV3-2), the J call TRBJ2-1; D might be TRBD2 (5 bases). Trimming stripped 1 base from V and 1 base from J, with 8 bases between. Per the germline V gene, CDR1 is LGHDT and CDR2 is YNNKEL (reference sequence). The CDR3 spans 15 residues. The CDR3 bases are TGTGCCAGCAGCCAAGGTTCGGGGTCCTACAATGAGCAGTTCTTC. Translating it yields CASSQGSGSYNEQFF.

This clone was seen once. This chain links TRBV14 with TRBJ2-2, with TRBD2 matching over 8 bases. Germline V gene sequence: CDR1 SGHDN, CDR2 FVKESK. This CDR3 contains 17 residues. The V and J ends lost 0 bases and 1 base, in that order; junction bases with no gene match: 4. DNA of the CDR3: TGTGCCAGCAGCCAAGATAGACTAGCGAGGAACACCGGGGAGCTGTTTTTT. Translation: CASSQDRLARNTGELFF.

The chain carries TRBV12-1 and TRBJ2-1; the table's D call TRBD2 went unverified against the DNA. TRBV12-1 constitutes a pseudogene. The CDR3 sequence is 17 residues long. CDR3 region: CASSFVSKDCPRNEQFF. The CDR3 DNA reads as TGTGCCAGCAGCTTTGTGTCTAAGGACTGCCCCCGCAATGAGCAGTTCTTC.

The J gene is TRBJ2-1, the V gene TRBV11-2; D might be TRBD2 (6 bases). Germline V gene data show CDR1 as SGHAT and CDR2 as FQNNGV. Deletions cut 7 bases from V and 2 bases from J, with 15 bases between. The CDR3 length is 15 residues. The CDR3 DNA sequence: TGTGCCAGCACCCAAAGGGGCGGGACCTACAATGAGCAGTTCTTC. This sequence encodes CASTQRGGTYNEQFF.

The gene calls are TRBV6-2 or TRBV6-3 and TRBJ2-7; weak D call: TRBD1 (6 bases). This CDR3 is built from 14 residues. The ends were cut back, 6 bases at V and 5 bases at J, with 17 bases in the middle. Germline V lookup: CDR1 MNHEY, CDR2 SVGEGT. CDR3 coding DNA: TGTGCCAGCAGCCCCCAGCAAGGGGGTGACGAGCAGTACTTC. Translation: CASSPQQGGDEQYF.

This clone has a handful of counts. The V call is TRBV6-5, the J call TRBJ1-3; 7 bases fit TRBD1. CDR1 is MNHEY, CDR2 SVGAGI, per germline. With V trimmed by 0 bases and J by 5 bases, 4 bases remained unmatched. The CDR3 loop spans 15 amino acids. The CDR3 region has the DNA TGTGCCAGCAGTTACTCGGCAGGGGGTAGAAACACCATATATTTT. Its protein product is CASSYSAGGRNTIYF.

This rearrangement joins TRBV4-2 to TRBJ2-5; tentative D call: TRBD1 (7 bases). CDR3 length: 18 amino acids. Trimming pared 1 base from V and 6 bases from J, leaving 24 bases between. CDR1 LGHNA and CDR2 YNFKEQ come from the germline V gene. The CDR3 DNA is TGTGCCAGCAGCCAAGTCGGGGTGGGACAGAGGGGGGCTCAGACCCAGTACTTC. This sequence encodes CASSQVGVGQRGAQTQYF.

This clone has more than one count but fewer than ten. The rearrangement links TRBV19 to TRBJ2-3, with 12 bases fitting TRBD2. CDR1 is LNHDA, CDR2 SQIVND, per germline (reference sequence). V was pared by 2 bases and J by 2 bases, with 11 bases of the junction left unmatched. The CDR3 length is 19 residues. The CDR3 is CASSIRRTGTSGLTDTQYF. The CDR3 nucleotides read TGTGCCAGTAGTATAAGGAGAACCGGGACTAGCGGGCTCACAGATACGCAGTATTTT.

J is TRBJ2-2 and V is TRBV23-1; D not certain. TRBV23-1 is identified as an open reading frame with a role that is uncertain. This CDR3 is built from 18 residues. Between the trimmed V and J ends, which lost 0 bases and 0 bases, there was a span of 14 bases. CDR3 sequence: CASSQSFSGDTNTGELFF. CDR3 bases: TGCGCCAGCAGTCAATCTTTCTCAGGTGATACGAACACCGGGGAGCTGTTTTTT.

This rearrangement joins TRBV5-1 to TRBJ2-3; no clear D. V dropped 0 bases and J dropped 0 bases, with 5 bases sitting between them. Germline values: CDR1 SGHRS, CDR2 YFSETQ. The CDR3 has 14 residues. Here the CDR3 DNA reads TGCGCCAGCAGCTTGGGGCCCAGCACAGATACGCAGTATTTT. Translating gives CASSLGPSTDTQYF.

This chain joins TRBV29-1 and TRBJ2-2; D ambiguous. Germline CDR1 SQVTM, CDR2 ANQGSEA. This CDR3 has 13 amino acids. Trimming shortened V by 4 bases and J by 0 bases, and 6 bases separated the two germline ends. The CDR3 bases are TGCAGCGTTGGCGGAGCGAACACCGGGGAGCTGTTTTTT. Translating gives CSVGGANTGELFF.

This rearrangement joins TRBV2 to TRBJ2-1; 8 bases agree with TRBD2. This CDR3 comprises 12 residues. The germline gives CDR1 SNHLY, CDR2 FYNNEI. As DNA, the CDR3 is TGTGCGGGGGGTAGCGGGATCAATGAGCAGTTCTTC. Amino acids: CAGGSGINEQFF. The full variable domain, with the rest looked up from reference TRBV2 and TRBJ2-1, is EPEVTQTPSHQVTQMGQEVILRCVPISNHLYFYWYRQILGQKVEFLVSFYNNEISEKSEIFDDQFSVERPDGSNFTLKIRSTKLEDSAMYFCAGGSGINEQFFGPGTRLTVL.

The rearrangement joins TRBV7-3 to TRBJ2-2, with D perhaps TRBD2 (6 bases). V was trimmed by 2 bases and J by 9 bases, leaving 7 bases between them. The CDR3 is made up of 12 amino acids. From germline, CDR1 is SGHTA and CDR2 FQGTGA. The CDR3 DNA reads TGTGCCAGCAGCTTAGCGGGGCGGGAGCTGTTTTTT. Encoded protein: CASSLAGRELFF.